The rows below give T cell receptor beta chains drawn from one sample of a study of shared clonotypes between healthy human individuals. Method: immunoSEQ multiplex PCR; TCRdb's copy keeps in-frame clones and lacks some. The data contain some 2.1 million clones, about 93% of them seen just once; the ten biggest clones take up approximately 1.7%. The sequenced material came from naive CD8+ T cells from PBMCs. These receptors originate from a man between 18 and 29 years old in good health. Some clones in this sample may be carry-over from other donors' samples. The CDR3 runs from the conserved cysteine through the conserved F or W. Where a row states a size, it is once, few, many or the class of an expanded clone; other rows omit it.

J gene: TRBJ2-3; V gene: TRBV7-9; clone size: .; CDR3 protein: CASSSPLRTSGRTDTQYF
J gene: TRBJ2-5; V gene: TRBV7-9; clone size: .; CDR3 protein: CASSSRLAGGQETQYF
J gene: TRBJ2-2; V gene: TRBV5-3; clone size: .; CDR3 protein: CARSLARRGLEGPGELFF
J gene: TRBJ2-7; V gene: TRBV11-2; clone size: once; CDR3 protein: CASSLGGRYEQYF
J gene: TRBJ2-1; V gene: TRBV7-8; clone size: .; CDR3 protein: CASSLDLAGIHNEQFF
J gene: TRBJ1-2; V gene: TRBV7-9; clone size: few; CDR3 protein: CASSPTDYGYTF
J gene: TRBJ2-7; V gene: TRBV11-3; clone size: .; CDR3 protein: CASAEFGGEQYF
J gene: TRBJ1-2; V gene: TRBV7-8; clone size: .; CDR3 protein: CASSAKLEGDYGYTF
J gene: TRBJ2-7; V gene: TRBV6-1; clone size: once; CDR3 protein: CASSEWGTRLFSYEQYF
J gene: TRBJ2-2; V gene: TRBV27; clone size: .; CDR3 protein: CASSPLRTGELFF
J gene: TRBJ2-7; V gene: TRBV27; clone size: .; CDR3 protein: CASSPRGTSGSYEQYF
J gene: TRBJ1-1; V gene: TRBV27; clone size: .; CDR3 protein: CASSLSQGMNTEAFF
J gene: TRBJ1-5; V gene: TRBV28; clone size: once; CDR3 protein: CASSLPQSGNQPQHF
J gene: TRBJ2-3; V gene: TRBV5-6; clone size: .; CDR3 protein: CASSPTGYSPRNTQYF
J gene: TRBJ2-7; V gene: TRBV6-1; clone size: .; CDR3 protein: CASSEAPPDRGLYEQYF
J gene: TRBJ2-2; V gene: TRBV11-3; clone size: .; CDR3 protein: CASSLDRQGARTGELFF
J gene: TRBJ2-7; V gene: TRBV9; clone size: .; CDR3 protein: CASSVEGGSIYEQYF
J gene: TRBJ1-5; V gene: TRBV7-2; clone size: .; CDR3 protein: CASSPGRRGSNQPQHF
J gene: TRBJ2-2; V gene: TRBV9; clone size: .; CDR3 protein: CASSLSEAGDRWGELFF
J gene: TRBJ2-5; V gene: TRBV5-1; clone size: .; CDR3 protein: CASSPSWTSGVQETQYF
J gene: TRBJ2-1; V gene: TRBV5-1; clone size: .; CDR3 protein: CASSLSTSVYNEQFF
J gene: TRBJ2-2; V gene: TRBV19; clone size: .; CDR3 protein: CASSIYENTGELFF
J gene: TRBJ2-7; V gene: TRBV5-6; clone size: .; CDR3 protein: CASSLGQPGTLHAYEQYF
J gene: TRBJ2-7; V gene: TRBV19; clone size: once; CDR3 protein: CASSIRDSPYEQYF
J gene: .; V gene: TRBV29-1; clone size: .; CDR3 protein: CSAGVVGAYEQYF
J gene: TRBJ1-4; V gene: TRBV28; clone size: .; CDR3 protein: CASSPSEAGQPNEKLFF
J gene: TRBJ2-1; V gene: TRBV7-6; clone size: once; CDR3 protein: CASSLLNEQFF
J gene: TRBJ2-1; V gene: TRBV28; clone size: .; CDR3 protein: CASSPPEVALYSGEQFF
J gene: TRBJ2-5; V gene: TRBV9; clone size: .; CDR3 protein: CASSSRGDQHF
J gene: TRBJ1-2; V gene: TRBV28; clone size: .; CDR3 protein: CASSLAGGGHGYTF
J gene: TRBJ1-1; V gene: TRBV30; clone size: .; CDR3 protein: CAWSVGLAGFF